The sequence of this TCR beta chain was determined in a study of blood T cell repertoires in COVID-19. Germline V gene lookup returns CDR1 SQVTM and CDR2 ANQGSEA. V gave up 7 bases and J gave up 0 bases; unmatched junction bases: 10. The CDR3 covers 15 residues. The method was immunoSEQ multiplex PCR; TCRdb's version includes in-frame clones alone and lacks a portion of them. Of around 71,000 clones in the sample, more than 80% were seen once. The receptor was isolated from a man aged 80 or over with acute or convalescent COVID-19. The material sequenced was peripheral blood. The chain uses TRBV29-1 and TRBJ2-3; 7 nucleotides match TRBD1. The CDR3 protein is CSAAGTASSTDTQYF. The CDR3 bases are TGCAGCGCCGCCGGGACAGCTTCTAGCACAGATACGCAGTATTTT.